The 24 T cell receptor beta chains presented below share a single source sample, sequenced in a study of memory CD4+ T cells and cytomegalovirus serostatus. Data came from immunoSEQ multiplex PCR; TCRdb stores just in-frame clones and leaves some out. The sample has under 85,000 clones, roughly three quarters seen once. Single viable CD3+CD4+CD8-CD45RO+ cells were sorted as the memory CD4+ T cells. What was sequenced was memory CD4+ T cells from blood. The source of these receptors is an adult in good health and CMV-seropositive.

The rearrangement joins TRBV6-6 to TRBJ2-7; TRBD1 is a possible D gene (6 bases). Trimming removed 0 bases at V and 0 bases at J, with 12 bases between. Per the germline V gene, CDR1 is MNHNY and CDR2 is SVGAGI (reference sequence). CDR3 length: 16 amino acids. For the CDR3, the DNA is TGTGCCAGCAGTTACTCCCTAAGGGGGAGCTCCTACGAGCAGTACGTC. Translation: CASSYSLRGSSYEQYV.

This sequence joins TRBV28 and TRBJ1-6; D remains unclear. From germline, CDR1 is MDHEN and CDR2 SYDVKM. V was clipped by 7 bases and J by 5 bases, with 12 bases between them. The CDR3 has 14 amino acids. The CDR3 DNA reads TGTGCCAGCATTTCCGGCGGCAATAATTCACCCCTCCACTTT. Translation gives CASISGGNNSPLHF.

The chain combines TRBV5-6 with TRBJ1-3; D remains ambiguous. The germline CDR1 and CDR2 sequences are SGHDT and YYEEEE. This CDR3 is 16 amino acids long. V shed 4 bases and J shed 0 bases, with 14 bases lying between them. CDR3 DNA: TGTGCCAGCAGCCTAGGACGGATGTTCTCTGGAAACACCATATATTTT. Translated: CASSLGRMFSGNTIYF.

The sample holds one count of this clone. The genes are TRBV28 and TRBJ2-7, with TRBD1 as a possible D gene (5 bases). From germline, CDR1 is MDHEN and CDR2 SYDVKM. The CDR3 length is 11 residues. V was pared by 4 bases and J by 4 bases, with 5 bases between. CDR3 residues: CASSSGYEQYF. CDR3 sequence (DNA): TGTGCCAGCAGTTCAGGGTACGAGCAGTACTTC. The whole variable domain, filled in from reference TRBV28 and TRBJ2-7, reads DVKVTQSSRYLVKRTGEKVFLECVQDMDHENMFWYRQDPGLGLRLIYFSYDVKMKEKGDIPEGYSVSREKKERFSLILESASTNQTSMYLCASSSGYEQYFGPGTRLTVT.

CDR3 coding DNA: TGTGCCAGCAGCTTTGCCTACGAGCAGTACTTC. Amino acids: CASSFAYEQYF. The rearrangement links TRBV7-9 to TRBJ2-7; D remains unclear. Germline V gene data show CDR1 as SEHNR and CDR2 as FQNEAQ (reference sequence). With 3 bases removed from V and 2 bases from J, the gap between germline ends came to 2 bases. CDR3 size: 11 residues.

The V gene is TRBV7-2, the J gene TRBJ2-2, with unresolved D. V lost 5 bases and J 1 base, leaving 11 bases between the germline ends. In germline, CDR1 is SGHTA, CDR2 FQGNSA. The CDR3 has 15 residues. The CDR3 nucleotides read TGTGCCAGCAGCCCCGGGTTCAGGAACACCGGGGAGCTGTTTTTT. The encoded protein is CASSPGFRNTGELFF. The full variable domain, its missing parts supplied by reference TRBV7-2 and TRBJ2-2, is GAGVSQSPSNKVTEKGKDVELRCDPISGHTALYWYRQSLGQGLEFLIYFQGNSAPDKSGLPSDRFSAERTGGSVSTLTIQRTQQEDSAVYLCASSPGFRNTGELFFGEGSRLTVL.

The chain couples TRBV18 to TRBJ2-7; D is unclear. With 4 bases removed from V and 5 bases from J, the gap between germline ends came to 9 bases. CDR1 KGHSH and CDR2 LQKENI come from the germline V gene. This CDR3 contains 12 residues. CDR3: CASSQGFHEQYF. The CDR3 nucleotides read TGTGCCAGCTCACAGGGATTCCACGAGCAGTACTTC.

This rearrangement joins TRBV5-1 to TRBJ1-2; 7 nucleotides agree with TRBD1. V trimming: 3 bases; J trimming: 3 bases; junction bases outside the gene matches: 2. Germline V lookup: CDR1 SGHRS, CDR2 YFSETQ. The CDR3 is 13 residues long. CDR3 in amino acids: CASSYGTDYGYTF. The CDR3 region has the DNA TGCGCCAGCAGCTACGGGACAGACTATGGCTACACCTTC. The whole variable domain, remainder taken from reference TRBV5-1 and TRBJ1-2, is KAGVTQTPRYLIKTRGQQVTLSCSPISGHRSVSWYQQTPGQGLQFLFEYFSETQRNKGNFPGRFSGRQFSNSRSEMNVSTLELGDSALYLCASSYGTDYGYTFGSGTRLTVV.

The V and J genes are TRBV5-1 and TRBJ2-1; tentative D call: TRBD1 (6 bases). Germline CDR1 SGHRS, CDR2 YFSETQ. V shed 7 bases and J shed 0 bases, with 14 bases lying between them. The CDR3 spans 15 residues. In nucleotides, the CDR3 is TGCGCCAGCTGCAAGGACAGAGTCTCCTACAATGAGCAGTTCTTC. This sequence encodes CASCKDRVSYNEQFF.

This sequence joins TRBV6-1 and TRBJ1-2; 7 bases map to TRBD1. The ends lost 7 bases at V and 5 bases at J; junction bases unmatched: 7. CDR3 size: 13 residues. Germline V gene sequence: CDR1 MNHNS, CDR2 SASEGT. CDR3 nucleotide sequence: TGTGCCAGCATCCCCGACAGGGTTTATGGCTACACCTTC. It codes for CASIPDRVYGYTF.

This chain connects TRBV5-1 to TRBJ2-5; 12 nucleotides match TRBD2. CDR1 SGHRS and CDR2 YFSETQ come from the germline V gene. The CDR3 spans 17 residues. Trimming at V came to 1 base and at J to 0 bases, leaving 4 bases not matched to a gene. CDR3 DNA: TGCGCCAGCAGCTTGCTACTAGCGGGGGGTTACCAAGAGACCCAGTACTTC. Amino acids: CASSLLLAGGYQETQYF.

J is TRBJ1-5 and V is TRBV11-2; 9 nucleotides agree with TRBD1. The ends lost 3 bases at V and 0 bases at J; junction bases unmatched: 3. In germline, CDR1 is SGHAT, CDR2 FQNNGV. The CDR3 loop spans 16 amino acids. The CDR3 sequence: CASSLGTGYSNQPQHF. The CDR3 DNA is TGTGCCAGCAGCTTGGGGACAGGGTATAGCAATCAGCCCCAGCATTTT.

This rearrangement joins TRBV28 to TRBJ2-3, with D unresolved. V lost 8 bases, J lost 5 bases, and 17 bases lay in between. This CDR3 spans 14 amino acids. In germline, CDR1 is MDHEN, CDR2 SYDVKM. CDR3 in amino acids: CASSPGSTIDTQYF. The CDR3 DNA reads as TGTGCCAGCTCCCCTGGGTCGACAATAGATACGCAGTATTTT.

In DNA form, the CDR3 reads TGTGCCAGCAGCGACCAAAAGGAAGAGACCCAGTACTTC. Translating gives CASSDQKEETQYF. The chain carries TRBV6-4 and TRBJ2-5, with no clear D. The CDR3 extends over 13 amino acids. Trimming removed 6 bases from V and 3 bases from J, with 11 bases in between. Germline CDR1 reads MRHNA; CDR2 reads SNTAGT.

V and J are TRBV5-1 and TRBJ1-2; TRBD1 agrees at 9 bases. CDR1 and CDR2 from the germline V gene are SGHRS and YFSETQ. The ends lost 3 bases at V and 8 bases at J; junction bases unmatched: 11. This CDR3 has 15 residues. The CDR3 DNA reads TGCGCCAGCAGCTCCTTCTTACAGGGGGCGGACGGCTACACCTTC. It specifies CASSSFLQGADGYTF.

The chain recombines TRBV28 with TRBJ1-5; tentative D call: TRBD1 (6 bases). In germline, CDR1 is MDHEN, CDR2 SYDVKM. With 5 bases removed from V and 5 bases from J, the gap between germline ends came to 13 bases. The CDR3 totals 14 residues. The CDR3 loop is CASSPHRDHQPQHF. DNA for the CDR3: TGTGCCAGCAGTCCCCACAGGGACCATCAGCCCCAGCATTTT.

The rearrangement uses TRBV30 and TRBJ2-3; 7 bases match TRBD2. V shed 6 bases, J shed 2 bases, and the junction held 8 bases outside the gene matches. CDR1 is GTSNPN and CDR2 is SVGIG in the germline V gene (reference sequence). The CDR3 is 14 amino acids. The CDR3 is CACQKGTNTDTQYF. The DNA for the CDR3 is TGTGCCTGTCAGAAGGGGACTAACACAGATACGCAGTATTTT.

This chain uses TRBV11-2 with TRBJ1-1; D gene unclear. The CDR3 contains 15 residues. Per germline, CDR1 SGHAT and CDR2 FQNNGV. Trimming left V 4 bases short and J 6 bases short, with 18 bases between. This CDR3 reads CASSSFWSQPPEAFF. The DNA of the CDR3 is TGTGCCAGCAGCTCCTTCTGGTCACAGCCTCCTGAAGCTTTCTTT.

The table lists this clone with a few counts. CDR3 DNA sequence: TGTGCCAGCAGTTACTCGGGGGGTGAAGCTTTCTTT. Amino acids: CASSYSGGEAFF. V gene TRBV6-5 combines with J gene TRBJ1-1; a possible D gene is TRBD1 (5 bases). CDR1 and CDR2 (germline): MNHEY, SVGAGI. The V gene lost 0 bases and the J gene lost 7 bases, with 6 bases spanning the gap. The CDR3 is 12 residues long.

The genes are TRBV19 and TRBJ2-1; 10 bases line up with TRBD1. V lost 10 bases and J lost 0; bases outside the gene matches: 9. Germline V gives CDR1 LNHDA, CDR2 SQIVND (reference sequence). The length of the CDR3 is 16 residues. In nucleotides, the CDR3 is TGTGCCATAGGGGGACAGGGGATAAGCTCCTACAATGAGCAGTTCTTC. Translating gives CAIGGQGISSYNEQFF.

The V and J genes are TRBV19 and TRBJ1-5; possible D gene TRBD1, 5 bases. CDR3 length equals 17 residues. The germline V gene encodes CDR1 LNHDA and CDR2 SQIVND (reference sequence). Trimming left V 7 bases short and J 1 base short, with 20 bases between. CDR3 amino acids: CASTNYGAGISNQPQHF. Here the CDR3 DNA reads TGTGCCAGTACCAACTATGGGGCGGGAATAAGCAATCAGCCCCAGCATTTT.

The chain uses TRBV19 and TRBJ2-1; 12 positions match TRBD2. Germline trimming cut 11 bases from V and 2 bases from J; bases unmatched to any gene: 10. The germline V gene encodes CDR1 LNHDA and CDR2 SQIVND (reference sequence). This CDR3 has 16 amino acids. The CDR3 loop reads CALPPSGRDPYNEQFF. The DNA of the CDR3 is TGTGCCCTACCCCCTAGCGGGAGGGATCCCTACAATGAGCAGTTCTTC.

This chain joins TRBV4-3 and TRBJ2-1; 11 bases map to TRBD2. V lost 0 bases, J lost 7 bases, and 5 bases stayed unmatched. Germline V CDR1 and CDR2: LGHNA, YSLEER. This CDR3 has 16 residues. CDR3 residues: CASSQDLAGGLNEQFF. The CDR3 bases are TGCGCCAGCAGCCAAGATCTAGCGGGAGGATTAAATGAGCAGTTCTTC.

The chain combines TRBV14 with TRBJ2-4, with D possibly being TRBD1 (6 bases). CDR1 is SGHDN and CDR2 is FVKESK in the germline V gene. This CDR3 region has 18 residues. V was clipped by 1 base and J by 6 bases, with 22 bases between them. The CDR3 DNA follows: TGTGCCAGCAGCCAAGCATATACTACAGGGTCGGGAAGAAACATTCAGTACTTC. The encoded protein is CASSQAYTTGSGRNIQYF.